This T cell receptor (beta chain) was recorded in a study of OX40 agonist ivuxolimab in advanced cancers. Study results and limitations: Partial responders dosed at 0.1-3.0 mg/kg displayed clonal expansion ranking among the lowest.

TCRdb's copy holds only in-frame clones and misses some; the assay was immunoSEQ multiplex PCR. The sample shows 25,000 to 30,000 clones, approximately 81% of them seen only once. Autoimmune disease history or systemic immunosuppression meant exclusion. Remarks on this clone: The antigen is unknown.

Per germline, CDR1 LNHDA and CDR2 SQIVND (reference sequence). Germline trimming cut 7 bases from V and 4 bases from J; bases unmatched to any gene: 7. This CDR3 has 15 residues. The material was CD4+ or CD8+ T cells sorted from blood, obtained in a trial of the OX40 agonist ivuxolimab. The clonotype comes from an adult with an advanced solid tumor such as melanoma, head and neck, liver or kidney cancer. The chain has TRBV19 and TRBJ2-1; TRBD1 agrees at 10 bases. CDR3 sequence (DNA): TGTGCCAGTAATCTCGGGACAGGGGTGTACAATGAGCAGTTCTTC. Protein: CASNLGTGVYNEQFF.